Shown below are 10 T cell receptor beta chains from a single sample sequenced in a study of shared clonotypes between healthy human individuals. TCRdb keeps only in-frame clones here, not all; method: immunoSEQ multiplex PCR. This table has a few million clones, roughly nine tenths appearing once. Sequencing used naive CD4+ T cells sorted from blood. Noted subset: CD45RA+ positively selected. Receptor source: a man younger than 30 in good health.

Details on this clone: Other DNA variants within this sample encode the same CDR3. This chain joins TRBV30 and TRBJ1-4; D remains unclear. V was trimmed by 0 bases and J by 8 bases, leaving 10 bases between them. In germline, CDR1 is GTSNPN, CDR2 SVGIG (reference sequence). The CDR3 runs to 13 residues. The CDR3 nucleotides are TGTGCCTGGAGTGTCCAGGTGCGAGAAAAACTGTTTTTT. This sequence encodes CAWSVQVREKLFF.

The J gene is TRBJ1-5, the V gene TRBV2; D gene ambiguous. The CDR3 contains 13 residues. Germline V gene sequence: CDR1 SNHLY, CDR2 FYNNEI. The V and J ends lost 3 bases and 5 bases respectively, with 8 bases between them. The CDR3 DNA reads TGTGCCAGCAGTGAGGGGTATTATCAGCCCCAGCATTTT. This codes for CASSEGYYQPQHF.

On this clone itself: Other DNA sequences in the same sample also yield this CDR3. The CDR3 loop reads CASSLGLAGYNEQFF. The CDR3 DNA is TGTGCCAGCAGCTTAGGGCTAGCGGGGTACAATGAGCAGTTCTTC. The V call is TRBV13, the J call TRBJ2-1, with TRBD2 matching over 9 bases. V lost 0 bases, J lost 4 bases, and 1 base stayed unmatched. This CDR3 spans 15 amino acids. From germline, CDR1 is PRHDT and CDR2 FYEKMQ (reference sequence).

This clone was observed once. The chain uses TRBV7-9 and TRBJ2-5; D gene uncertain. The DNA end is a closer match to TRBJ2-7, so the J assignment may be wrong. Germline values: CDR1 SEHNR, CDR2 FQNEAQ (reference sequence). The CDR3 sequence is 14 residues long. In nucleotides, the CDR3 is TGTGCCAGCAGCCACAGAGGTCAGCTCTACGAGCAGTACTTC. Translated: CASSHRGQLYEQYF.

With regard to this clone: A junction end diverges from the germline sequence, so it may reflect a read error. The chain is built from TRBV27 and TRBJ1-2, with TRBD1 identical over 7 bases. Germline assignment: CDR1 MNHEY and CDR2 SMNVEV (reference sequence). The CDR3 loop spans 16 amino acids. DNA for the CDR3: TGTGCCAGCAGGTTATTTGGGACAGCCGCTAACTATGGCTACACCTTC. Amino acids: CASRLFGTAANYGYTF.

The V call is TRBV14, the J call TRBJ1-2; no definite D call. The germline V gene encodes CDR1 SGHDN and CDR2 FVKESK. The ends were cut back, 4 bases at V and 4 bases at J, with 25 bases in the middle. This CDR3 comprises 18 residues. CDR3 amino acids: CASSLTIATLRSTYGYTF. In DNA form, the CDR3 reads TGTGCCAGCAGCCTTACCATTGCTACTCTTCGCTCTACCTATGGCTACACCTTC.

The V gene is TRBV28, the J gene TRBJ2-1; D is ambiguous. Deletions cut 1 base from V and 8 bases from J, with 9 bases between. From germline, CDR1 is MDHEN and CDR2 SYDVKM. The CDR3 spans 13 residues. The CDR3 DNA reads TGTGCCAGCAGTTTATCCGGAGAGGATGAGCAGTTCTTC. Translated, it gives CASSLSGEDEQFF.

J is TRBJ2-1 and V is TRBV30, with 13 nucleotides matching TRBD2. CDR1 and CDR2 (germline): GTSNPN, SVGIG (reference sequence). The CDR3 length is 17 residues. V lost 2 bases and J lost 8; bases outside the gene matches: 12. CDR3 loop: CAWSTSRTSGSFDEQFF. The CDR3 DNA is TGTGCCTGGAGTACAAGCCGGACTAGCGGGAGCTTTGATGAGCAGTTCTTC.

The chain uses TRBV6-1 and TRBJ2-3; D not resolved. With 6 bases removed from V and 6 bases from J, the gap between germline ends came to 10 bases. Germline CDR1 and CDR2: MNHNS and SASEGT. CDR3 length: 12 residues. This CDR3 reads CASSGFGDTQYF. The DNA of the CDR3 is TGTGCCAGCAGCGGCTTTGGGGATACGCAGTATTTT.

The chain links TRBV28 to TRBJ2-2; 10 bases are shared with TRBD2. The CDR3 contains 15 residues. Losses at the gene ends were 6 bases for V and 5 bases for J; bases not matched to a gene: 6. Germline CDR1 and CDR2: MDHEN and SYDVKM. CDR3 DNA: TGTGCCAGCAGCCCGGGACTAGCGTTGACCGGGGAGCTGTTTTTT. Protein: CASSPGLALTGELFF. The full variable domain, in which reference TRBV28 and TRBJ2-2 provide the parts outside the CDR3, is DVKVTQSSRYLVKRTGEKVFLECVQDMDHENMFWYRQDPGLGLRLIYFSYDVKMKEKGDIPEGYSVSREKKERFSLILESASTNQTSMYLCASSPGLALTGELFFGEGSRLTVL.